This T cell receptor beta chain derives from a study of shared clonotypes between healthy human individuals. Points from the study as a whole: Clonotypes shared by all four sorted-subset donors had higher generation probabilities than non-shared clonotypes. Donor scarcity curtailed the genetic and exposure-history diversity represented herein.

Concerning this clone: Its antigen is unknown.

It was CD45RO-negative cells, positively selected for CCR7, that made up naive CD8 cells, with terminally differentiated effector memory CD45RA+ cells excluded. Assay: immunoSEQ multiplex PCR; the TCRdb copy retains only in-frame clones and omits some. Among around 2,000,000 clones, about 94% were seen once, and the ten largest hold roughly 1%. Per germline, CDR1 SGHAT and CDR2 FQNNGV. Trimming shortened V by 5 bases and J by 4 bases, and 24 bases separated the two germline ends. The CDR3 has 17 amino acids. Source material: naive CD8+ T cells sorted from blood. V is TRBV11-2 and J is TRBJ2-7; D gene uncertain. The sequence was collected from a man in his late teens or twenties in good health. The CDR3 loop is CASSRWGYTSQEYEQYF. In DNA form, the CDR3 reads TGTGCCAGCAGCCGATGGGGATATACCTCCCAAGAGTACGAGCAGTACTTC.